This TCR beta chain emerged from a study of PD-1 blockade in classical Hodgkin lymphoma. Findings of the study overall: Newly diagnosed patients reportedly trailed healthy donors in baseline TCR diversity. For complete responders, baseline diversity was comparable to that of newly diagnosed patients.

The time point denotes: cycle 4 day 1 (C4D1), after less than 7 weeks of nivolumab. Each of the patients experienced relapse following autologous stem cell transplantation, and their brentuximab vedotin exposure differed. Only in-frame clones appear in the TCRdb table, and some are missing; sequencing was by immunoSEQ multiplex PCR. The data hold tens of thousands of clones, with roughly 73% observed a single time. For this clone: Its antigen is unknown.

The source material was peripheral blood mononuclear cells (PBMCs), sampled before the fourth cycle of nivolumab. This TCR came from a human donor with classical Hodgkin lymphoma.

CDR3: CASSLWENTEAFF. CDR3 in DNA: TGTGCCAGCAGCTTATGGGAAAACACTGAAGCTTTCTTT. The genes are TRBV7-9 and TRBJ1-1, with D unresolved. Per the germline V gene, CDR1 is SEHNR and CDR2 is FQNEAQ (reference sequence). The CDR3 runs 13 residues. V was trimmed by 2 bases and J by 2 bases, leaving 6 bases between them.